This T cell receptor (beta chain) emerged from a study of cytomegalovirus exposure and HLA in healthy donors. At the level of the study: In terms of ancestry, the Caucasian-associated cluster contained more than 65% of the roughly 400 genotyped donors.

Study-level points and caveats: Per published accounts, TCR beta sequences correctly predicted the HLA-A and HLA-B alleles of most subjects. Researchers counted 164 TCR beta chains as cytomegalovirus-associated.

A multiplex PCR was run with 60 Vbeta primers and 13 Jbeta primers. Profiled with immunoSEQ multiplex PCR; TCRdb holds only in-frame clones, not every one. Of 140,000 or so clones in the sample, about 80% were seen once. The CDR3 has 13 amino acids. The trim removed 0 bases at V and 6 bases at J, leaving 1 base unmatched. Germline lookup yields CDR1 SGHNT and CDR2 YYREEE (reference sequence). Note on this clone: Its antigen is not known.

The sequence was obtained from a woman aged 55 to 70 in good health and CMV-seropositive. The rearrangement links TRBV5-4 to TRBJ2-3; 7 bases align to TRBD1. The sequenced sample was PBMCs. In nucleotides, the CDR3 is TGTGCCAGCAGCTTGGAGGGACAGGATACGCAGTATTTT. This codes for CASSLEGQDTQYF.